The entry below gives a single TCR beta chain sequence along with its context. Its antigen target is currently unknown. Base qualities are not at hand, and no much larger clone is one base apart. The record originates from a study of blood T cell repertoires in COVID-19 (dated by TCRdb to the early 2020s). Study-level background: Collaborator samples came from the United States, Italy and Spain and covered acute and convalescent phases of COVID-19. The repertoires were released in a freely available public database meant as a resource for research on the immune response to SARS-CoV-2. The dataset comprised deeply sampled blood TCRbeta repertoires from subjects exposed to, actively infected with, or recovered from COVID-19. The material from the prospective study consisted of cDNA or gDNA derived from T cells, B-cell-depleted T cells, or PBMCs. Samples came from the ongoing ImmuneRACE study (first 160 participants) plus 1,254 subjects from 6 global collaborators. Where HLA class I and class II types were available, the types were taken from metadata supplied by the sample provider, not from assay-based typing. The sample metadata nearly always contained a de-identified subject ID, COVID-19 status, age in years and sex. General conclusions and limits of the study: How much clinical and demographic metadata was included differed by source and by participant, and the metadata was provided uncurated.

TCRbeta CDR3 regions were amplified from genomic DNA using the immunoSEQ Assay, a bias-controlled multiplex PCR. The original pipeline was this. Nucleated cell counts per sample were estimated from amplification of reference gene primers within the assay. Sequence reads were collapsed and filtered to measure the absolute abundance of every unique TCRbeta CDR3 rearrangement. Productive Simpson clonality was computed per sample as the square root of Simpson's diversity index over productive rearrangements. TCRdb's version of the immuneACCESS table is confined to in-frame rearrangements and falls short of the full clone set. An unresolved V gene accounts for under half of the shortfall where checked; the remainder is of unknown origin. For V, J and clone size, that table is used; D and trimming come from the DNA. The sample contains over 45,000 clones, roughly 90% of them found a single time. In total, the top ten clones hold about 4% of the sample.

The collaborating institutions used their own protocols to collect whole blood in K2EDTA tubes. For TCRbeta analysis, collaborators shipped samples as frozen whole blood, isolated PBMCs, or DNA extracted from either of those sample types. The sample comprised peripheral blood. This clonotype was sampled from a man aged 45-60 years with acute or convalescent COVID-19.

The CDR3 protein: CASSPFTSGRSGLDEQFF. The DNA reads as follows: TGTGCCAGCTCACCCTTCACTAGCGGGAGATCGGGTTTGGATGAGCAGTTCTTC. Rearrangement joined TRBV18 to TRBJ2-1; 11 of the junction bases match TRBD2. Including the terminal cysteine and phenylalanine, the CDR3 comprises 18 residues. Just CDR3 DNA is preserved here, 54 bases in frame from base 1. The CDR1 and CDR2 encoded by the germline V gene are KGHSH and LQKENI. Trimming leaves V shorter by 3 bases and J shorter by 8 bases, with the junction holding 15 bases beyond the gene matches.